This TCR beta chain was observed in a study of cytomegalovirus exposure and HLA in healthy donors. Whole-study findings and limits: A later analysis linked 15,000 to 20,000 TCR beta sequences to HLA alleles at 0.05 false discovery rate. Available immune exposure information covered CMV serostatus only.

The CDR3 runs 13 residues. V was pared by 4 bases and J by 7 bases, with 4 bases of the junction left unmatched. CDR1 is MNHEY, CDR2 SVGAGI, per germline. The study ran its PCR with 60 Vbeta and 13 Jbeta primers. Libraries were prepared by immunoSEQ multiplex PCR; TCRdb keeps only in-frame clonotypes and omits some of them. The sample has approximately 200,000 clones, 78% seen once. Details on this clone: Its antigen is not identified.

Unrecorded immune exposures were likely, despite nominal health at sampling. The source material was PBMCs. The clonotype comes from a young woman in good health and CMV-seropositive. The chain joins TRBV6-5 to TRBJ1-2, with 9 positions matching TRBD1. The CDR3 nucleotides are TGTGCCAGCAGTTGGGACAGGGCAGGTGGCTACACCTTC. Translation: CASSWDRAGGYTF.